These 18 T cell receptor beta chains were all obtained from the same sample, sequenced in a study of blood T cells in healthy people across ages. Sample-barcoded 5' priming and a J-beta primer mix drove a second PCR of 7 to 11 cycles. TCRdb redid the calling of the 5' RACE reads with MiXCR, one entry per CDR3 protein. Of 750,000 or so distinct CDR3 sequences in the sample, 20% to 30% are singletons; the top ten hold 9.4%. The same specimen was also included in a second study, on T cells of mothers and their children.

Sequenced input: blood. The receptor source for this set is a boy aged 5-17 years in good health.

This clonotype was recorded at least ten times. This rearrangement joins TRBV6-5 to TRBJ1-4; D not resolved. The CDR3 sequence is 12 residues long. The germline V and J ends were trimmed by 6 bases and 7 bases, with 9 bases remaining between them. Germline CDR1 is MNHEY and CDR2 is SVGAGI. The CDR3 spells CASSFDREKLFF. In nucleotides, the CDR3 is TGTGCCAGCAGCTTTGACCGTGAAAAACTGTTTTTT.

V is TRBV15 and J is TRBJ1-1; D is perhaps TRBD1 (5 bases). V lost 0 bases, J lost 1 base, and 15 bases lay in between. From germline, CDR1 is LNHNV and CDR2 YYDKDF (reference sequence). The CDR3 sequence is 17 residues long. This CDR3 is CATSRDQNFRANTEAFF. CDR3 nucleotide sequence: TGTGCCACCAGCAGAGATCAAAATTTCAGGGCGAACACTGAAGCTTTCTTT. Filled out from reference TRBV15 and TRBJ1-1, the complete variable domain reads DAMVIQNPRYQVTQFGKPVTLSCSQTLNHNVMYWYQQKSSQAPKLLFHYYDKDFNNEADTPDNFQSRRPNTSFCFLDIRSPGLGDTAMYLCATSRDQNFRANTEAFFGQGTRLTVV.

Regarding this clonotype: Compared with germline, one end of the junction differs, possibly owing to a read error. V gene TRBV11-2 combines with J gene TRBJ2-4, with 12 bases lining up with TRBD2. The CDR3 loop spans 13 amino acids. The germline V gene has CDR1 SGHAT and CDR2 FQNNGV. CDR3 sequence reads: CASSLTSGGPKGF. In DNA form, the CDR3 reads TGTGCCAGCAGCCTGACTAGCGGGGGTCCAAAGGGGTTC.

The J gene is TRBJ2-3, the V gene TRBV12-3 or TRBV12-4, with D uncertain. The CDR3 extends over 12 amino acids. Trimming pared 8 bases from V and 4 bases from J, leaving 10 bases between. This CDR3 is CASGRRPDTQYF. The CDR3, as DNA: TGTGCCAGCGGAAGGAGACCAGATACGCAGTATTTT.

The chain links TRBV7-2 to TRBJ2-1; D possibly corresponds to TRBD2 (6 bases). CDR3 length: 15 amino acids. V shed 5 bases and J shed 3 bases, with 14 bases lying between them. The germline V gene encodes CDR1 SGHTA and CDR2 FQGNSA. The CDR3 sequence: CASSTISGIYNEQFF. DNA for the CDR3: TGTGCCAGCAGCACGATTAGCGGAATCTACAATGAGCAGTTCTTC.

This clonotype was observed a few times. The chain has TRBV20-1 and TRBJ2-3, with 11 positions matching TRBD2. The V gene's germline CDR1 is DFQATT and CDR2 SNEGSKA (reference sequence). This CDR3 is 14 amino acids long. V lost 0 bases and J lost 4; bases outside the gene matches: 0. DNA of the CDR3: TGCAGTGCTAGAGATAGCGGGGGGGCAGATACGCAGTATTTT. Translating gives CSARDSGGADTQYF.

This clonotype occurred once. The chain couples TRBV27 to TRBJ2-5, with TRBD1 identical over 10 bases. The J call may be wrong; the DNA end is better matched by TRBJ2-1. CDR3 length: 16 amino acids. The germline gives CDR1 MNHEY, CDR2 SMNVEV (reference sequence). CDR3 region: CASSPQGTGDIDEQFF. In nucleotides, the CDR3 is TGTGCCAGCAGTCCCCAGGGGACAGGGGATATCGATGAGCAGTTCTTC.

This chain links TRBV10-3 with TRBJ2-1, with 12 bases identical to TRBD2. Germline V gene sequence: CDR1 ENHRY, CDR2 SYGVKD. The V gene end was trimmed by 6 bases and the J gene end by 7 bases; junction bases not matched to a gene: 10. CDR3 length equals 16 residues. In DNA form, the CDR3 reads TGTGCCATCAGACTGACTAGCGGGAGTTTGAGGAATGAGCAGTTCTTC. This encodes CAIRLTSGSLRNEQFF.

The J gene is TRBJ2-5, the V gene TRBV29-1, with TRBD2 matching 9 bases. Gene TRBJ2-1 matches the end of the DNA better, so the J call may be wrong. Looked up from germline, CDR1 is SQVTM and CDR2 is ANQGSEA. CDR3 length: 14 residues. In DNA form, the CDR3 reads TGCAGCGTCGCGGGACTAGCTACGAACAATGAGCAGTTCTTC. Translated: CSVAGLATNNEQFF.

The chain employs TRBV10-3 and TRBJ1-2, with D possibly being TRBD1 (5 bases). Trimming took off 8 bases at V and 6 bases at J, with 10 bases between the two ends. The germline V gene encodes CDR1 ENHRY and CDR2 SYGVKD. The CDR3 contains 11 residues. The CDR3 here is CAISDTDGYTF. In nucleotides, the CDR3 is TGTGCCATCTCGGACACGGATGGCTACACCTTC.

This clonotype showed up just a few times. The chain has TRBV20-1 and TRBJ2-5; D may be TRBD1 or TRBD2 (5 bases each). Germline V lookup: CDR1 DFQATT, CDR2 SNEGSKA (reference sequence). The CDR3 runs to 12 residues. Deletions cut 6 bases from V and 1 base from J, with 9 bases between. DNA for the CDR3: TGCAGTGCCCCTGGGGGCCAAGAGACCCAGTACTTC. Protein: CSAPGGQETQYF.

This clonotype has a single count. This chain links TRBV4-1 with TRBJ1-2; 7 bases are a match to TRBD1. The V gene end was trimmed by 8 bases and the J gene end by 6 bases; junction bases not matched to a gene: 3. The germline CDR1 and CDR2 sequences are MGHRA and YSYEKL. The CDR3 has 11 residues. The CDR3 reads CASQGVDGYTF. The CDR3 coding sequence is TGCGCCAGCCAGGGGGTCGATGGCTACACCTTC.

The chain carries TRBV2 and TRBJ2-3; D possibly corresponds to TRBD2 (5 bases). Trimming pared 5 bases from V and 4 bases from J, leaving 10 bases between. Germline CDR1 SNHLY, CDR2 FYNNEI. The CDR3 covers 13 residues. The CDR3 region is CASSRELADTQYF. CDR3 nucleotides: TGTGCCAGCAGTAGGGAGTTGGCAGATACGCAGTATTTT.

The rearrangement links TRBV12-3 or TRBV12-4 to TRBJ2-5; TRBD2 aligns across 9 bases. The last part of the DNA fits TRBJ2-1 better; the J call may be wrong. CDR3 length: 16 amino acids. In DNA, the CDR3 is TGTGCCAGCAGTTTCCCGGGACTAGGGACTAGCTATGAGCAGTTCTTC. Protein product: CASSFPGLGTSYEQFF.

The sample holds a few counts of this clonotype. The chain joins TRBV14 to TRBJ2-5, with D hard to call. Germline assignment: CDR1 SGHDN and CDR2 FVKESK. The CDR3 has 14 amino acids. The V gene lost 1 base and the J gene lost 5 bases, with 11 bases spanning the gap. The CDR3 bases are TGTGCCAGCAGCCAAGGAAGCCAGTGGGAGACCCAGTACTTC. Translated: CASSQGSQWETQYF. Looking up the rest from reference TRBV14 and TRBJ2-5 gives the full variable domain: EAGVTQFPSHSVIEKGQTVTLRCDPISGHDNLYWYRRVMGKEIKFLLHFVKESKQDESGMPNNRFLAERTGGTYSTLKVQPAELEDSGVYFCASSQGSQWETQYFGPGTRLLVL.

The CDR3 is CASSFIRGEQYF. In nucleotides, the CDR3 is TGTGCCAGCAGTTTTATAAGGGGTGAGCAGTACTTC. The chain combines TRBV28 with TRBJ2-7, with D possibly being TRBD1 (5 bases). The CDR3 is 12 residues long. Trimming removed 3 bases from V and 7 bases from J, with 10 bases in between. CDR1 and CDR2 from the germline V gene are MDHEN and SYDVKM.

This clonotype was observed a few times. The chain couples TRBV12-3 or TRBV12-4 to TRBJ1-1, with a possible D match to TRBD1 (5 bases). The CDR3 is 15 amino acids. The germline V and J ends were trimmed by 6 bases and 0 bases, with 14 bases remaining between them. The CDR3 reads CASRRGTAMNTEAFF. DNA of the CDR3: TGTGCCAGCAGAAGAGGGACGGCCATGAACACTGAAGCTTTCTTT.

A few counts support this clonotype. V and J are TRBV14 and TRBJ1-2; possibly TRBD1 for D (5 bases). Deletions cut 5 bases from V and 1 base from J, with 8 bases between. Germline-derived CDR1 and CDR2 are SGHDN and FVKESK. The CDR3 has 13 amino acids. The CDR3 DNA sequence: TGTGCCAGCAGCGCAGGGATTAACTATGGCTACACCTTC. Translating gives CASSAGINYGYTF.